These T cell receptor beta chains were read from a single sample in a study of blood T cell repertoires in COVID-19. Only in-frame clones appear in the TCRdb table, and some are missing; sequencing was by immunoSEQ multiplex PCR. The sample includes about 140,000 clones, 79% of them seen just once. The sample taken for sequencing was peripheral blood. Every receptor here comes from a man between 60 and 75 years old with acute or convalescent COVID-19. The conserved cysteine and the conserved F or W are not part of the CDR3 here. A D gene is named only where the DNA matches it firmly. Rows give clone size only sometimes, using once, few, many, or a class for an expanded clone.

size	J	D	V	CDR3
NA	TRBJ1-2	NA	TRBV15	ATSRQADNYGYT
NA	TRBJ1-5	TRBD1	TRBV3-1/TRBV3-2	ASSLGQAHQPQH
NA	TRBJ1-1	NA	TRBV12-3/TRBV12-4	ASSLYEDTEAF
once	TRBJ1-5	NA	TRBV30	AWSAGQGPQH
NA	TRBJ2-2	TRBD2	TRBV19	ASSIGGGTGELF
NA	TRBJ2-7	TRBD1	TRBV28	ASRLTGGNNEQY
NA	TRBJ1-5	NA	TRBV24-1	ATSAGFFQPQH
NA	TRBJ2-1	TRBD2	TRBV6-2/TRBV6-3	ASSSPWTSARTNEQF
NA	TRBJ1-6	NA	TRBV3-1/TRBV3-2	ASSQDRGSPLH
NA	TRBJ2-2	NA	TRBV29-1	SVVPDTGELF
few	TRBJ2-3	NA	TRBV5-1	ASSLGSGVDTQY
NA	TRBJ1-2	TRBD1	TRBV7-3	ASSLRGLHGYT
NA	TRBJ1-1	NA	TRBV4-1	ASSPSRGDEAF
NA	TRBJ2-1	TRBD2	TRBV6-5	ASSTEGGYNEQF
NA	TRBJ2-5	NA	TRBV12-3/TRBV12-4	ASSPVQETQY
NA	TRBJ1-3	TRBD1	TRBV28	ASSFYQGATGNTIY
few	TRBJ2-3	NA	TRBV30	GVGGRAGGTDTQY
NA	TRBJ1-3	TRBD1	TRBV6-6	ASSIGTASGNTIY
NA	TRBJ1-5	NA	TRBV5-6	ASSQGLGNQPQH
NA	TRBJ1-2	TRBD1	TRBV5-5	ASSPSLQGADGYT
few	TRBJ1-1	NA	TRBV12-3/TRBV12-4	ASGWGGEAF
few	TRBJ2-5	NA	TRBV7-7	ASSRSARETQY
many	TRBJ2-7	TRBD1	TRBV2	ASWPGQAYEQY
few	TRBJ2-3	NA	TRBV7-2	ASSSRAASADTQY
NA	TRBJ2-2	TRBD2	TRBV9	ASSAGLAPTRTGELF
NA	TRBJ1-1	NA	TRBV19	ASSIGPGLNTEAF
NA	TRBJ2-6	NA	TRBV3-1/TRBV3-2	ASSRGGTGANVLT
NA	TRBJ2-3	TRBD2	TRBV5-1	ASISGTSGTDTQY
NA	TRBJ2-7	NA	TRBV4-3	ASSQVSGRSEQY
once	TRBJ2-7	NA	TRBV15	ATSPKPRDPYEQY
NA	TRBJ1-4	NA	TRBV2	ASTLRGTGLNEKLF
NA	TRBJ1-4	NA	TRBV5-1	ASSLGEGVGKLF
once	TRBJ2-1	NA	TRBV18	ASSQRDYEQF
once	TRBJ2-7	TRBD2	TRBV7-2	ASSPPGLASGEQY
NA	TRBJ1-1	NA	TRBV4-2	ASSQASGQNTEAF
few	TRBJ2-7	TRBD1	TRBV10-2	ASSDLGQSYEQY
NA	TRBJ2-6	TRBD1	TRBV19	ASSSRGLNSGANVLT
NA	TRBJ2-1	NA	TRBV5-6	ASSRRGTSEF
NA	TRBJ1-1	NA	TRBV2	ASRSGGNTEAF
once	TRBJ2-1	NA	TRBV19	ASSRTNLRIINNEQF